Shown below are 31 T cell receptor beta chains from a single sample sequenced in a study of beta chain features in type 1 diabetes. Reverse transcription of all isolated RNA meant that expressed TCRB transcripts were sequenced. Assay used: immunoSEQ multiplex PCR; TCRdb lists only in-frame clones, some missing. Of 300,000 to 450,000 clones listed, about 12% are singletons. Sequencing input: naive CD4+ T cells from blood. The receptors shown here come from a man between 18 and 29 years old in good health.

This clone came up a few times. Other nucleotide sequences from this sample produce the same CDR3. J is TRBJ2-6 and V is TRBV27, with TRBD2 identical over 7 bases. In germline, CDR1 is MNHEY, CDR2 SMNVEV (reference sequence). The V segment lost 0 bases and the J segment 1 base; nucleotides outside the gene matches: 0. The CDR3 length is 16 residues. The CDR3 loop reads CASSLSGGSGANVLTF. CDR3 bases: TGTGCCAGCAGTTTATCGGGGGGGTCTGGGGCCAACGTCCTGACTTTC.

This sequence joins TRBV4-1 and TRBJ1-1; D is ambiguous. The CDR3 covers 11 residues. Trimming took 5 bases from V and 7 from J, leaving 8 bases between them. Germline V gene data show CDR1 as MGHRA and CDR2 as YSYEKL. The CDR3, as DNA: TGCGCCAGCAGCTCATACAGTGAAGCTTTCTTT. Its protein is CASSSYSEAFF.

This clone has just a few counts. J is TRBJ1-1 and V is TRBV18; no reliable D call. The CDR3 spans 15 residues. Trimming took 3 bases from V and 8 from J, leaving 19 bases between them. The germline CDR1 and CDR2 sequences are KGHSH and LQKENI. The CDR3 nucleotides read TGTGCCAGCTCACCCAACATGCTGGGAGGGATCGAAGCTTTCTTT. Protein sequence: CASSPNMLGGIEAFF.

In this sample, this clone turned up a few times. The chain employs TRBV4-2 and TRBJ2-3, with D hard to call. The CDR3 runs to 15 residues. Germline V CDR1 and CDR2: LGHNA, YNFKEQ. The V gene lost 6 bases and the J gene lost 2 bases, with 15 bases spanning the gap. The CDR3 DNA follows: TGTGCCAGCAGTCAGAGGCCCCTTGACACAGATACGCAGTATTTT. Its translation is CASSQRPLDTDTQYF.

This clone was recorded a few times. The chain combines TRBV6-6 with TRBJ2-5; 7 nucleotides agree with TRBD1. Germline CDR1 MNHNY, CDR2 SVGAGI (reference sequence). J gave up 5 bases and V 6 bases, and 6 bases lay outside the gene matches. CDR3 size: 13 residues. This CDR3 is CASRPTGAETQYF. CDR3 nucleotides: TGTGCCAGCAGACCCACAGGGGCCGAGACCCAGTACTTC.

The chain combines TRBV28 with TRBJ1-2; the D gene is possibly TRBD1 (6 bases). The length of the CDR3 is 16 residues. Germline V gene data show CDR1 as MDHEN and CDR2 as SYDVKM. The V end was cut by 5 bases, the J end by 5 bases, with 21 bases between. CDR3 coding DNA: TGTGCCAGCAGTCTGGGGGGGCTGACCGGCATTTATGGCTACACCTTC. This translates into CASSLGGLTGIYGYTF.

The chain has TRBV18 and TRBJ1-1, with D maybe TRBD1 (5 bases). This CDR3 is 17 amino acids long. V was trimmed by 3 bases and J by 0 bases, leaving 17 bases between them. Germline values: CDR1 KGHSH, CDR2 LQKENI. The CDR3 nucleotides read TGTGCCAGCTCACCTGCCGGCGGGAGGGGTATGAACACTGAAGCTTTCTTT. It encodes CASSPAGGRGMNTEAFF.

A note on this clone: In the same sample, other DNA sequences code for this CDR3. The CDR3 DNA is TGTGCCAGCAGTTTAGGGGGCCGCCAAGAGACCCAGTACTTC. This codes for CASSLGGRQETQYF. The genes are TRBV28 and TRBJ2-5; possible D gene TRBD1, 6 bases. Germline V gene data show CDR1 as MDHEN and CDR2 as SYDVKM. The CDR3 length is 14 residues. Trimming removed 2 bases at V and 1 base at J, with 8 bases between.

The chain uses TRBV29-1 and TRBJ2-1, with D uncertain. V lost 6 bases and J 6 bases, leaving 15 bases between the germline ends. This CDR3 contains 13 residues. Germline CDR1 and CDR2: SQVTM and ANQGSEA. In nucleotides, the CDR3 is TGCAGCGTGCGAAACCTAATCCCCAATGAGCAGTTCTTC. Translated, it gives CSVRNLIPNEQFF.

This rearrangement joins TRBV7-9 to TRBJ2-2; D is perhaps TRBD1 (5 bases). The germline V and J ends were trimmed by 4 bases and 4 bases, with 10 bases remaining between them. The CDR3 contains 14 residues. The germline V gene has CDR1 SEHNR and CDR2 FQNEAQ (reference sequence). The CDR3 DNA reads as TGTGCCAGCAGCTCCAGGGTCGGCACCGGGGAGCTGTTTTTT. As protein: CASSSRVGTGELFF.

This rearrangement joins TRBV7-2 to TRBJ1-2, with D tentatively TRBD1 (6 bases). CDR1 is SGHTA, CDR2 FQGNSA, per germline. The CDR3 has 14 residues. V dropped 1 base and J dropped 6 bases, with 12 bases sitting between them. The DNA of the CDR3 is TGTGCCAGCAGCTTAGATGCAGGGGAAGATGGCTACACCTTC. Protein: CASSLDAGEDGYTF.

V and J are TRBV7-2 and TRBJ2-1, with 10 positions matching TRBD2. Germline CDR1 is SGHTA and CDR2 is FQGNSA. After removal of 0 bases from V and 7 bases from J, the junction contained 9 bases not matched to a gene. This CDR3 is built from 17 residues. For the CDR3, the DNA is TGTGCCAGCAGCTTAGCAGGTGCTAGCGGGAGATCGAATGAGCAGTTCTTC. Translated: CASSLAGASGRSNEQFF. Complete variable domain (other parts from reference TRBV7-2 and TRBJ2-1): GAGVSQSPSNKVTEKGKDVELRCDPISGHTALYWYRQSLGQGLEFLIYFQGNSAPDKSGLPSDRFSAERTGGSVSTLTIQRTQQEDSAVYLCASSLAGASGRSNEQFFGPGTRLTVL.

This clone was counted only a few times. The rearrangement uses TRBV2 and TRBJ2-1; the match to TRBD2 covers 10 bases. V was pared by 8 bases and J by 3 bases, with 4 bases of the junction left unmatched. This CDR3 region has 14 residues. Per germline, CDR1 SNHLY and CDR2 FYNNEI. CDR3 nucleotide sequence: TGTGCCAGCCGACCTAGCGGGGGCTACAATGAGCAGTTCTTC. It translates to CASRPSGGYNEQFF.

The chain has TRBV19 and TRBJ1-1; a weak D match, TRBD1 (6 bases). V was trimmed by 8 bases and J by 3 bases, leaving 19 bases between them. Germline V gene sequence: CDR1 LNHDA, CDR2 SQIVND (reference sequence). This CDR3 spans 15 amino acids. Here the CDR3 DNA reads TGTGCCAGTTTGACCCAGGGGACATTCCACACTGAAGCTTTCTTT. It specifies CASLTQGTFHTEAFF.

V and J are TRBV7-9 and TRBJ2-1; possibly TRBD1 for D (6 bases). The CDR3 spans 16 residues. The germline V gene encodes CDR1 SEHNR and CDR2 FQNEAQ (reference sequence). Trimming cost V 4 bases and J 2 bases, with 15 bases left between them. The CDR3 loop reads CASSSQSDRAYNEQFF. The CDR3 DNA reads as TGTGCCAGCAGCTCACAATCGGACAGAGCCTACAATGAGCAGTTCTTC. The full variable domain, in which reference TRBV7-9 and TRBJ2-1 provide the parts outside the CDR3, is DTGVSQNPRHKITKRGQNVTFRCDPISEHNRLYWYRQTLGQGPEFLTYFQNEAQLEKSRLLSDRFSAERPKGSFSTLEIQRTEQGDSAMYLCASSSQSDRAYNEQFFGPGTRLTVL.

This clone appeared a few times. J is TRBJ1-6 and V is TRBV30, with a tentative D call TRBD1 (6 bases). V was cut by 3 bases and J by 9 bases, with 18 bases left in between. The CDR3 contains 15 residues. CDR1 GTSNPN and CDR2 SVGIG come from the germline V gene (reference sequence). CDR3 residues: CAWSDDQGYPSPLHF. The CDR3 nucleotides are TGTGCCTGGAGCGACGATCAGGGGTACCCTTCACCCCTCCACTTT.

This clone has only a few counts. V and J are TRBV5-1 and TRBJ2-7; D perhaps matches TRBD2 (5 bases). The CDR3 runs 12 residues. V was cut by 2 bases and J by 4 bases, with 7 bases left in between. The V gene's germline CDR1 is SGHRS and CDR2 YFSETQ. The CDR3 DNA reads TGCGCCAGCAGCTTTGAGGGATACGAGCAGTACTTC. It yields the protein CASSFEGYEQYF.

In this sample, this clone turned up once. The chain joins TRBV5-8 to TRBJ2-7, with TRBD1 matching over 12 bases. Germline V CDR1 and CDR2: SGHTS, YDEGEE. The length of the CDR3 is 16 residues. V lost 3 bases, J lost 5 bases, and 9 bases stayed unmatched. DNA of the CDR3: TGTGCCAGCAGCTACTATCCGGGACAGGGGGCAAACGAGCAGTACTTC. Translation: CASSYYPGQGANEQYF. Full variable domain (missing parts from reference TRBV5-8 and TRBJ2-7): EAGVTQSPTHLIKTRGQQATLRCSPISGHTSVYWYQQALGLGLQFLLWYDEGEERNRGNFPPRFSGRQFPNYSSELNVNALELEDSALYLCASSYYPGQGANEQYFGPGTRLTVT.

In its sample, this clone was seen a few times. This chain links TRBV28 with TRBJ2-2; D is perhaps TRBD2 (5 bases). This CDR3 spans 14 amino acids. From germline, CDR1 is MDHEN and CDR2 SYDVKM. The V end was cut by 5 bases, the J end by 6 bases, with 13 bases between. The CDR3 here is CASSPQAVAGELFF. CDR3 in DNA: TGTGCCAGCAGTCCTCAAGCGGTCGCCGGGGAGCTGTTTTTT.

The gene calls are TRBV6-6 and TRBJ2-7; TRBD2 matches 9 bases. The CDR3 contains 15 residues. In germline, CDR1 is MNHNY, CDR2 SVGAGI (reference sequence). With 5 bases clipped from V and 3 bases from J, the junction kept 8 bases outside the gene matches. The DNA for the CDR3 is TGTGCCAGCAGTCAGGGGACTAGCCGCAGCTACGAGCAGTACTTC. Translated, it gives CASSQGTSRSYEQYF.

The V call is TRBV28, the J call TRBJ2-3; 7 bases fit TRBD2. Germline V gene sequence: CDR1 MDHEN, CDR2 SYDVKM. Trimming at V came to 3 bases and at J to 4 bases, leaving 1 base not matched to a gene. The CDR3 consists of 13 residues. In DNA form, the CDR3 reads TGTGCCAGCAGTTTGACTAGCCCAGATACGCAGTATTTT. Encoded protein: CASSLTSPDTQYF.

The rearrangement joins TRBV18 to TRBJ1-2, with D tentatively TRBD1 (6 bases). This CDR3 has 16 amino acids. V was clipped by 3 bases and J by 4 bases, with 18 bases between them. The V gene's germline CDR1 is KGHSH and CDR2 LQKENI. CDR3 DNA sequence: TGTGCCAGCTCACCTAGACAGGACCCGGCCGGCTATGGCTACACCTTC. It specifies CASSPRQDPAGYGYTF.

V usage is TRBV7-9 and J usage is TRBJ2-7, with 10 nucleotides matching TRBD1. Per the germline V gene, CDR1 is SEHNR and CDR2 is FQNEAQ (reference sequence). J lost 4 bases, V lost 3 bases, and 6 bases had no gene match. The CDR3 sequence is 15 residues long. The CDR3 DNA is TGTGCCAGCAGCTTCGTGGGACAGGGGTTTTACGAGCAGTACTTC. Protein sequence: CASSFVGQGFYEQYF. The entire variable domain, with the rest obtained from reference TRBV7-9 and TRBJ2-7, is as follows: DTGVSQNPRHKITKRGQNVTFRCDPISEHNRLYWYRQTLGQGPEFLTYFQNEAQLEKSRLLSDRFSAERPKGSFSTLEIQRTEQGDSAMYLCASSFVGQGFYEQYFGPGTRLTVT.

Only a few counts were recorded for this clone. This rearrangement joins TRBV7-9 to TRBJ2-3; TRBD2 matches at 13 bases. V gave up 5 bases and J gave up 6 bases; unmatched junction bases: 2. Germline CDR1 reads SEHNR; CDR2 reads FQNEAQ (reference sequence). This CDR3 is built from 14 residues. CDR3 amino acids: CASSLTSGRDTQYF. DNA for the CDR3: TGTGCCAGCAGCCTGACTAGCGGGAGGGATACGCAGTATTTT.

This chain connects TRBV28 to TRBJ2-6, with D possibly matching TRBD1 (5 bases). The V and J ends lost 2 bases and 4 bases respectively, with 12 bases between them. The CDR3 runs 16 residues. Germline values: CDR1 MDHEN, CDR2 SYDVKM. In nucleotides, the CDR3 is TGTGCCAGCAGTTTACCAGGGCATGGCGGGGCCAACGTCCTGACTTTC. Encoded protein: CASSLPGHGGANVLTF.

The table lists this clone with a few counts. V usage is TRBV18 and J usage is TRBJ2-1; TRBD2 aligns across 11 bases. J lost 7 bases, V lost 3 bases, and 5 bases had no gene match. This CDR3 contains 15 residues. Germline values: CDR1 KGHSH, CDR2 LQKENI. DNA of the CDR3: TGTGCCAGCTCACCCACTAGCGGGAGCGGGAATGAGCAGTTCTTC. It specifies CASSPTSGSGNEQFF.

This clone was seen more than once but under ten times. The genes are TRBV9 and TRBJ2-1; tentatively, D is TRBD1 (5 bases). The V gene lost 4 bases and the J gene lost 8 bases, with 25 bases spanning the gap. The germline V gene has CDR1 SGDLS and CDR2 YYNGEE. The CDR3 totals 17 residues. The CDR3 region is CASSPYLYQRGRDEQFF. The CDR3 DNA is TGTGCCAGCAGCCCCTACCTGTACCAAAGGGGCCGGGATGAGCAGTTCTTC.

In this sample, this clone turned up a few times. The chain has TRBV27 and TRBJ2-3; 7 positions match TRBD1. The CDR3 loop spans 13 amino acids. V lost 5 bases and J lost 6; bases outside the gene matches: 5. The germline V gene encodes CDR1 MNHEY and CDR2 SMNVEV (reference sequence). As DNA, the CDR3 is TGTGCCAGCAGTCGGGGACAGTCGGATACGCAGTATTTT. Encoded protein: CASSRGQSDTQYF.

This clone was detected a few times. The rearrangement links TRBV7-2 to TRBJ1-5; 7 bases agree with TRBD1. With 1 base clipped from V and 3 bases from J, the junction kept 3 bases outside the gene matches. Germline CDR1 reads SGHTA; CDR2 reads FQGNSA. The CDR3 covers 15 residues. The CDR3 region has the DNA TGTGCCAGCAGCTTAGGGGGACAGTTCAATCAGCCCCAGCATTTT. This sequence encodes CASSLGGQFNQPQHF. Variable domain in full (rest from reference TRBV7-2 and TRBJ1-5): GAGVSQSPSNKVTEKGKDVELRCDPISGHTALYWYRQSLGQGLEFLIYFQGNSAPDKSGLPSDRFSAERTGGSVSTLTIQRTQQEDSAVYLCASSLGGQFNQPQHFGDGTRLSIL.

This CDR3 is CASRSNGNQPQHF. The DNA for the CDR3 is TGTGCCAGCAGGTCCAATGGCAATCAGCCCCAGCATTTT. The V and J genes are TRBV6-5 and TRBJ1-5, with D hard to call. Germline CDR1 MNHEY, CDR2 SVGAGI. The V and J ends lost 6 bases and 2 bases respectively, with 8 bases between them. The CDR3 has 13 amino acids.

V and J are TRBV5-1 and TRBJ2-2; 7 positions match TRBD1. The CDR3 runs 16 residues. The germline V gene has CDR1 SGHRS and CDR2 YFSETQ. V lost 5 bases to trimming and J lost 7 bases; unmatched junction nucleotides: 14. In DNA form, the CDR3 reads TGCGCCAGCAGTTCCGGGACAGCAAAAACTGGCGGGGAGCTGTTTTTT. It translates to CASSSGTAKTGGELFF.